These T cell receptor beta chains were read from a single sample in a study of PD-L1 blockade in urothelial cancer. Here immunoSEQ multiplex PCR was the method, and the copy in TCRdb shows in-frame clones only, minus some. The top ten hold about 2.4% of the sample, which has 100,000 or so clones, approximately 86% seen once. Sequenced material: PBMCs, taken around atezolizumab (anti-PD-L1) treatment. All receptors derive from a middle-aged man with urothelial cancer. CDR3s include the opening cysteine and the closing phenylalanine or tryptophan. The order of the fields is J gene, clone size, V gene, D gene, CDR3 protein, CDR3 DNA. A D gene is named only where the DNA matches it firmly. A clone size is listed for some rows: how often the clone was seen (once, few, many), or a class if it is expanded.

>TRBJ1-1|-|TRBV9|-
CASSAGIFAEAFF
TGTGCCAGCAGCGCCGGGATTTTTGCTGAAGCTTTCTTT
>TRBJ2-7|-|TRBV11-3|TRBD1
CASSPGQGSGNEQYF
TGTGCCAGCAGCCCAGGACAGGGCTCGGGGAACGAGCAGTACTTC
>TRBJ2-3|-|TRBV5-4|-
CASSLRAGTDTQYF
TGTGCCAGCAGCTTGCGAGCGGGCACAGATACGCAGTATTTT
>TRBJ2-7|-|TRBV30|-
CAWTDRSSYEQYF
TGTGCCTGGACAGACAGGTCGTCCTACGAGCAGTACTTC
>TRBJ1-3|-|TRBV10-3|-
CAIRAGALSGNTIYF
TGTGCCATCCGCGCAGGCGCCTTGTCTGGAAACACCATATATTTT
>TRBJ1-6|-|TRBV30|TRBD1
CAWSVVSGGNSPLHF
TGTGCCTGGAGTGTAGTGTCAGGGGGGAATTCACCCCTCCACTTT
>TRBJ2-5|-|TRBV19|-
CASSVGTIKETQYF
TGTGCCAGTAGTGTCGGGACAATTAAAGAGACCCAGTACTTC
>TRBJ2-2|-|TRBV11-2|-
CASSLVRAGELFF
TGTGCCAGCAGCTTAGTCAGGGCCGGGGAGCTGTTTTTT
>TRBJ2-3|few|TRBV19|TRBD2
CASSITTGGRTDTQYF
TGTGCCAGTAGTATAACGACGGGAGGGAGGACAGATACGCAGTATTTT
>TRBJ2-1|-|TRBV9|TRBD2
CASSPGTSAYEQFF
TGTGCCAGCAGCCCAGGGACTAGCGCCTATGAGCAGTTCTTC
>TRBJ2-7|-|TRBV2|TRBD1
CASSEDRDRVAEQYF
TGTGCCAGCAGTGAAGATAGGGACAGGGTCGCCGAGCAGTACTTC
>TRBJ1-5|-|TRBV28|-
CASSWSGGNQPQHF
TGTGCCAGCAGCTGGAGCGGGGGGAATCAGCCCCAGCATTTT
>TRBJ1-6|once|TRBV6-1|TRBD1
CASSRTGESSPLHF
TGTGCCAGCAGCCGGACAGGGGAAAGTTCACCCCTCCACTTT
>TRBJ2-7|-|TRBV5-1|TRBD2
CASSDREGHEQYF
TGCGCCAGCAGCGATAGGGAGGGCCACGAGCAGTACTTC
>TRBJ1-1|-|TRBV5-6|-
CASVEGGMNTEAFF
TGTGCCAGCGTCGAGGGAGGGATGAACACTGAAGCTTTCTTT
>TRBJ2-7|-|TRBV20-1|-
CSASDNYEQYF
TGCAGTGCTAGTGACAACTACGAGCAGTACTTC
>TRBJ1-3|-|TRBV11-2|-
CASSPFQRGSGNTIYF
TGTGCCAGCAGCCCATTCCAACGAGGGTCTGGAAACACCATATATTTT
>TRBJ1-6|-|TRBV21-1|-
CASSKEIVGRANRNSPLHF
TGTGCCAGCAGCAAAGAGATCGTGGGCAGGGCAAACCGAAATTCACCCCTCCACTTT
>TRBJ1-3|-|TRBV9|TRBD1
CASSPYEGASGNTIYF
TGTGCCAGCAGCCCTTACGAGGGGGCATCGGGAAACACCATATATTTT
>TRBJ2-3|-|TRBV19|TRBD2
CASSIRHVRTSSYTDTQYF
TGTGCCAGTAGTATCCGTCATGTCCGGACTAGCAGCTACACAGATACGCAGTATTTT
>TRBJ2-7|-|TRBV18|TRBD2
CASSPQTFSGRGDEQYF
TGTGCCAGCTCACCACAAACATTTAGCGGGAGGGGCGACGAGCAGTACTTC
>TRBJ2-2|few|TRBV7-3|TRBD2
CASSYGEGTNTGELFF
TGTGCCAGCAGCTACGGGGAGGGGACTAACACCGGGGAGCTGTTTTTT
>TRBJ2-1|-|TRBV5-1|TRBD2
CASSFRLAGYPYNEQFF
TGCGCCAGCAGCTTTCGACTAGCGGGATACCCCTACAATGAGCAGTTCTTC
>TRBJ2-5|-|TRBV4-2|TRBD1
CASSPGTGRETQYF
TGTGCCAGCAGCCCAGGGACAGGGCGGGAGACCCAGTACTTC
>TRBJ1-5|-|TRBV19|-
CASSAQGGQPQHF
TGTGCCAGTAGTGCGCAGGGAGGACAGCCCCAGCATTTT
>TRBJ1-2|few|TRBV7-9|-
CAGARITYGYTF
TGTGCCGGGGCCCGAATAACCTATGGCTACACCTTC
>TRBJ1-3|-|TRBV13|-
CASSVRVAGNTIYF
TGTGCCAGCAGCGTGAGGGTAGCTGGAAACACCATATATTTT
>TRBJ1-6|-|TRBV7-2|-
CASSLARTSNSPLHF
TGTGCCAGCAGCTTAGCTAGGACAAGTAATTCACCCCTCCACTTT
>TRBJ2-5|few|TRBV5-6|TRBD1
CASSSGQQEETQYF
TGTGCCAGCAGCTCGGGACAGCAAGAAGAGACCCAGTACTTC
>TRBJ1-2|-|TRBV30|-
CAWSVETYGYTF
TGTGCCTGGAGTGTGGAGACCTATGGCTACACCTTC
>TRBJ2-7|-|TRBV30|TRBD1
CAWSVTGGFYEQYF
TGTGCCTGGAGTGTAACAGGGGGCTTCTACGAGCAGTACTTC
>TRBJ1-5|-|TRBV28|TRBD1
CASSSLTGGEQPQHF
TGTGCCAGCAGCTCCCTTACAGGGGGGGAACAGCCCCAGCATTTT
>TRBJ2-1|-|TRBV19|-
CASSILMAGINEQFF
TGTGCCAGTAGTATTTTGATGGCAGGGATTAATGAGCAGTTCTTC
>TRBJ1-5|-|TRBV5-5|-
CASSLLAGNGNQPQHF
TGTGCCAGCAGCTTGTTGGCAGGGAATGGCAATCAGCCCCAGCATTTT
>TRBJ2-7|-|TRBV5-1|TRBD1
CASSPGTGTYEQYF
TGCGCCAGCAGCCCCGGGACAGGGACCTACGAGCAGTACTTC
>TRBJ2-1|-|TRBV30|TRBD2
CAWSSGRGVNEQFF
TGTGCCTGGAGCAGCGGGAGAGGGGTTAATGAGCAGTTCTTC
>TRBJ1-5|-|TRBV18|TRBD1
CASSRDRANQPQHF
TGTGCCAGCTCACGCGACAGGGCCAATCAGCCCCAGCATTTT
>TRBJ2-1|-|TRBV11-3|TRBD2
CASSRLAGEDEQFF
TGTGCCAGCAGCCGACTAGCGGGAGAGGATGAGCAGTTCTTC
>TRBJ2-7|-|TRBV7-2|TRBD2
CASSLAGLAGVPLGQYF
TGTGCCAGCAGCTTAGCTGGACTAGCGGGAGTCCCTCTTGGGCAGTACTTC
>TRBJ2-5|-|TRBV2|-
CASSEALARGSPLDQETQYF
TGTGCCAGCAGTGAAGCGCTTGCCAGGGGTTCCCCTTTAGACCAAGAGACCCAGTACTTC
>TRBJ1-6|few|TRBV28|-
CASSPRVVNSPLHF
TGTGCCAGCAGTCCCAGGGTCGTTAATTCACCCCTCCACTTT
>TRBJ2-2|few|TRBV29-1|-
CSVFAGTGELFF
TGCAGCGTTTTTGCGGGAACCGGGGAGCTGTTTTTT